This TCR beta chain is drawn from a study of kidney transplant recipient with SARS-CoV-2 infection. Each CDR3 protein gets one entry after TCRdb re-called the reads with MiXCR. The sample lists 200,000 to 300,000 distinct CDR3 sequences, 29% occurring once. Many counts were recorded for this clonotype. V shed 5 bases and J shed 4 bases, with 23 bases lying between them. The CDR3 is 17 amino acids. This clonotype originated in a young adult male patient who had COVID-19 and was a kidney transplant recipient. The graft donor may have contributed some T cells. The specimen comprised a blood sample, sampled at baseline and around day 120 from a kidney transplant recipient. The rearrangement links TRBV12-3 or TRBV12-4 to TRBJ1-2; D gene unclear. This chain's CDR3 is CASSACGSFRKTYGYTF. The CDR3 coding sequence is TGTGCCAGCAGTGCCTGTGGCAGCTTCCGAAAGACCTATGGCTACACCTTC.